The sequence of this T cell receptor beta chain was determined in a study of response to subunit inactivated influenza vaccine. V was clipped by 3 bases and J by 6 bases, with 15 bases between them. The CDR3 contains 15 residues. Germline V gives CDR1 MGHDK, CDR2 SYGVNS. MiXCR, run by TCRdb on the RT-PCR reads, gives a single entry per CDR3 protein. The profile shows hundreds of thousands of distinct CDR3 sequences, approximately 14% of them singletons. General study results and limits: The study's authors posited that every seasonal influenza vaccination enlists few new T cells.

This clonotype was found many times. Its target is not known. V usage is TRBV25-1 and J usage is TRBJ2-1; possibly TRBD1 or TRBD2 for D (5 bases each). Sample: PBMCs from blood, taken roughly 12 days after vaccination. The sequence was obtained from a man in his fifties or sixties who received an inactivated influenza vaccine. As DNA, the CDR3 is TGTGCCAGCAGTGACCCGGGACCGCAAGGCAATGAGCAGTTCTTC. It encodes CASSDPGPQGNEQFF.